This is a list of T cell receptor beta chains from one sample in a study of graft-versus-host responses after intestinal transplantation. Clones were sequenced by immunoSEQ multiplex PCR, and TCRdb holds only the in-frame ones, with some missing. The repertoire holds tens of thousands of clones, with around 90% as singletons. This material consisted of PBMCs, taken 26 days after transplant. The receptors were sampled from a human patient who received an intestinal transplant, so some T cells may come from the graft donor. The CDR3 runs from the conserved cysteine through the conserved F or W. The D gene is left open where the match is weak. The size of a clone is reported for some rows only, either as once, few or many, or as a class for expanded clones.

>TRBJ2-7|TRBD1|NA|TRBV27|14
CASSFDRGRYEQYF
TGTGCCAGCAGTTTCGACAGGGGGCGGTACGAGCAGTACTTC
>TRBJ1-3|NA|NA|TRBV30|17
CAWSEMGAHQTGNTIYF
TGTGCCTGGAGTGAGATGGGGGCACATCAGACTGGAAACACCATATATTTT
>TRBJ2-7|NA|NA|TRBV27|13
CASSLIRGYEQYF
TGTGCCAGCAGTTTAATTCGAGGTTACGAGCAGTACTTC
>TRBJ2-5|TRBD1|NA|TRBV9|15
CASSFGTGGQETQYF
TGTGCCAGCAGCTTCGGCACAGGGGGACAAGAGACCCAGTACTTC
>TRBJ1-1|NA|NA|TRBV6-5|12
CASSYQAAEAFF
TGTGCCAGCAGTTACCAGGCAGCAGAAGCTTTCTTT
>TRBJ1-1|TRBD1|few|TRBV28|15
CASSLRMTGSSEAFF
TGTGCCAGCAGTCTCCGAATGACAGGGTCGAGTGAAGCTTTCTTT
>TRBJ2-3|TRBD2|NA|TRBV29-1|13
CSVSSGGTDTQYF
TGCAGCGTTTCGAGCGGGGGAACAGATACGCAGTATTTT
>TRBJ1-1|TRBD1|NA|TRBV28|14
CASSLGTGLTEAFF
TGTGCCAGCAGTTTGGGGACAGGGCTGACTGAAGCTTTCTTT
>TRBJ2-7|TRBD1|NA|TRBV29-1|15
CSVMGGQGLPYEQYF
TGCAGCGTTATGGGGGGACAGGGTCTTCCCTACGAGCAGTACTTC
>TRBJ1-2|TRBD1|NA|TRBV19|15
CASSPSGTGANGYTF
TGTGCCAGTAGTCCTTCCGGGACAGGGGCTAATGGCTACACCTTC
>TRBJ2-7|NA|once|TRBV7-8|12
CASGGTPYEQYF
TGTGCCAGCGGCGGGACGCCATACGAGCAGTACTTC
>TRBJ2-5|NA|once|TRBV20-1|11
CSATPKETQYF
TGCAGTGCTACCCCTAAAGAGACCCAGTACTTC
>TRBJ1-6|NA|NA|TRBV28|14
CASSPVASNSPLHF
TGTGCCAGCAGTCCCGTGGCTAGTAATTCACCCCTCCACTTT
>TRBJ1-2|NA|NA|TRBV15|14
CATSRAGVPYGYTF
TGTGCCACCAGCAGAGCGGGGGTACCCTATGGCTACACCTTC
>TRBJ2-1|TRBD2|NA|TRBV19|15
CASSESGNTYNEQFF
TGTGCCAGTAGTGAGAGCGGGAATACCTACAATGAGCAGTTCTTC
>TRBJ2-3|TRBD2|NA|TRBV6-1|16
CASSEPPAGGQDTQYF
TGTGCCAGCAGTGAACCACCAGCGGGGGGGCAGGATACGCAGTATTTT
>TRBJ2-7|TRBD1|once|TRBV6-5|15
CASSYSGTGTYEQYF
TGTGCCAGCAGTTACTCCGGGACAGGGACCTACGAGCAGTACTTC
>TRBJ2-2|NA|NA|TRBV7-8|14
CASWSLTNTGELFF
TGTGCCAGCTGGAGTCTAACGAACACCGGGGAGCTGTTTTTT
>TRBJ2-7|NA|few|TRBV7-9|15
CASSLERSTLYEQYF
TGTGCCAGCAGCTTAGAACGCTCTACCCTTTACGAGCAGTACTTC